This T cell receptor (beta chain) appears in the sequencing data of a study of glioma-infiltrating T cells after dendritic cell vaccination. Study-level results: Survival was not directly related to TCR clonality in these patients.

The germline V gene encodes CDR1 SGHDN and CDR2 FVKESK. The CDR3 extends over 18 amino acids. V dropped 0 bases and J dropped 6; count of bases not matched to a gene: 13. A word on this clone: The antigen is unknown.

Amplification used 60 V beta primers and 13 J beta primers. The protocol was immunoSEQ multiplex PCR, while the TCRdb copy is restricted to in-frame clones and leaves out a portion. The sample lists about 58,000 clones; about 83% were seen once. As for time point: after dendritic cell vaccination, including at tumor progression/relapse. Fresh-frozen tumor tissue and more than two years of survival data were available for all. Blood PBMC samples: pre-vaccination, two weeks post third vaccination, and at tumor progression. The sample consisted of blood, taken after dendritic cell vaccination. The J gene is TRBJ2-2, the V gene TRBV14, with 7 bases that match TRBD1. This clonotype was obtained from a human donor with glioblastoma. CDR3 nucleotides: TGTGCCAGCAGCCAAGATTCGAGACAGGGTGTTTCATCCGGGGAGCTGTTTTTT. Its translation: CASSQDSRQGVSSGELFF.